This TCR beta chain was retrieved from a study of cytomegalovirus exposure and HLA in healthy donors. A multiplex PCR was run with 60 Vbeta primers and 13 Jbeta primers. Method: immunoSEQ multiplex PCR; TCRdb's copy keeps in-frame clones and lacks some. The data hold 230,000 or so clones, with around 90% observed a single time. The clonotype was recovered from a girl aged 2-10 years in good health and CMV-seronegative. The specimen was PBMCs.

The CDR3 reads CASTRQGAGEPQHF. DNA for the CDR3: TGTGCCAGTACCCGACAGGGGGCAGGAGAGCCCCAGCATTTT. The rearrangement joins TRBV2 to TRBJ1-5; 10 nucleotides line up with TRBD1. Germline V lookup: CDR1 SNHLY, CDR2 FYNNEI. The CDR3 loop spans 14 amino acids. J gave up 8 bases and V 9 bases, and 10 bases lay outside the gene matches.